Following are 17 T cell receptor beta chains from one sample sequenced in a study of glioma-infiltrating T cells after dendritic cell vaccination. Regarding time point: after dendritic cell vaccination, including at tumor progression/relapse. The table came from immunoSEQ multiplex PCR; TCRdb's copy has only in-frame clones and leaves some out. The sample has about 100,000 clones, 75% to 90% seen once; the top ten hold about 5.7%. The source was blood, collected after dendritic cell vaccination. The receptors come from a human donor with glioblastoma.

The rearrangement uses TRBV28 and TRBJ1-2, with a tentative D call TRBD1 (6 bases). V was trimmed by 5 bases and J by 8 bases, leaving 21 bases between them. The CDR3 extends over 15 amino acids. Germline CDR1 and CDR2: MDHEN and SYDVKM. CDR3 nucleotide sequence: TGTGCCAGCAGTCTGTCCGGGACACCAGGAGGAGGCTACACCTTC. Translating it yields CASSLSGTPGGGYTF.

This rearrangement joins TRBV7-3 to TRBJ1-1; D unresolved. The CDR3 extends over 13 amino acids. Between the trimmed V and J ends, which lost 2 bases and 5 bases, there was a span of 9 bases. CDR1 is SGHTA and CDR2 is FQGTGA in the germline V gene. This CDR3 is CASSLWTGTEAFF. Written as DNA, the CDR3 is TGTGCCAGCAGCTTATGGACGGGGACTGAAGCTTTCTTT.

The chain combines TRBV30 with TRBJ1-1; D remains ambiguous. Per the germline V gene, CDR1 is GTSNPN and CDR2 is SVGIG (reference sequence). The CDR3 is 11 residues long. Between the trimmed V and J ends, which lost 4 bases and 5 bases, there was a span of 8 bases. The CDR3 region is CAWMPQTEAFF. The CDR3 DNA follows: TGTGCCTGGATGCCCCAGACTGAAGCTTTCTTT.

The chain is built from TRBV5-1 and TRBJ2-5; TRBD2 matches at 7 bases. This CDR3 contains 14 residues. Trimming cost V 2 bases and J 1 base; bases outside gene matches: 2. Germline values: CDR1 SGHRS, CDR2 YFSETQ. The CDR3 region has the DNA TGCGCCAGCAGCTTAGCGGGAATCCAAGAGACCCAGTACTTC. This translates into CASSLAGIQETQYF.

The CDR3 region is CASKDRGSLSNTEAFF. The CDR3 DNA reads as TGTGCCAGCAAGGACAGGGGGTCCCTCTCGAACACTGAAGCTTTCTTT. The chain links TRBV2 to TRBJ1-1; 10 bases align to TRBD1. This CDR3 contains 16 residues. The V gene's germline CDR1 is SNHLY and CDR2 FYNNEI. V lost 7 bases and J lost 1; bases outside the gene matches: 9.

V and J are TRBV28 and TRBJ1-5, with D possibly TRBD1 on 6 matching bases. There are 15 residues in the CDR3. Germline assignment: CDR1 MDHEN and CDR2 SYDVKM. Trimming cost V 3 bases and J 5 bases, with 14 bases left between them. The CDR3 reads CASSFLGQDDQPQHF. The CDR3 nucleotides are TGTGCCAGCAGTTTTTTGGGACAAGATGATCAGCCCCAGCATTTT.

This rearrangement joins TRBV2 to TRBJ2-3; no clear D gene. The CDR3 is 11 amino acids. Per the germline V gene, CDR1 is SNHLY and CDR2 is FYNNEI. The V and J ends lost 4 bases and 7 bases respectively, with 6 bases between them. The CDR3 sequence is CASSASHTQYF. CDR3 DNA: TGTGCCAGCAGTGCCAGTCATACGCAGTATTTT.

This clone has just a few counts. The V call is TRBV23-1, the J call TRBJ2-5, with a possible D match to TRBD1 (6 bases). TRBV23-1 is flagged as an ORF with uncertain function. The CDR3 is made up of 12 amino acids. With 10 bases removed from V and 5 bases from J, the gap between germline ends came to 14 bases. DNA of the CDR3: TGCGCCAACCCACAGGGTTGGGAGACCCAGTACTTC. Translating it yields CANPQGWETQYF.

V is TRBV5-1 and J is TRBJ1-2; 9 nucleotides align to TRBD1. With 3 bases clipped from V and 3 bases from J, the junction kept 6 bases outside the gene matches. The CDR3 is 15 residues long. CDR1 is SGHRS and CDR2 is YFSETQ in the germline V gene. The CDR3 spells CASSSQGAPDYGYTF. The CDR3 DNA sequence: TGCGCCAGCAGCTCACAGGGGGCCCCAGACTATGGCTACACCTTC.

The table lists this clone with a count of one. This chain connects TRBV30 to TRBJ2-5, with D possibly TRBD2 on 6 matching bases. The V end was cut by 0 bases, the J end by 5 bases, with 10 bases between. The CDR3 is 13 residues long. Looked up from germline, CDR1 is GTSNPN and CDR2 is SVGIG (reference sequence). CDR3 amino acids: CAWSVGGSETQYF. Here the CDR3 DNA reads TGTGCCTGGAGTGTAGGAGGGTCGGAGACCCAGTACTTC.

V usage is TRBV19 and J usage is TRBJ2-1, with a possible D match to TRBD1 (7 bases). From germline, CDR1 is LNHDA and CDR2 SQIVND (reference sequence). Trimming left V 3 bases short and J 2 bases short, with 11 bases between. CDR3 length equals 15 residues. DNA of the CDR3: TGTGCCAGTAGTATCCAGGGGGGCCCCTACAATGAGCAGTTCTTC. This encodes CASSIQGGPYNEQFF.

V is TRBV9 and J is TRBJ1-2; D uncertain. The CDR3 sequence is 13 residues long. Trimming removed 0 bases at V and 6 bases at J, with 9 bases between. The germline V gene has CDR1 SGDLS and CDR2 YYNGEE. For the CDR3, the DNA is TGTGCCAGCAGCGTAGATCTGGGAGATGGCTACACCTTC. Translating gives CASSVDLGDGYTF.

This chain uses TRBV19 with TRBJ2-1; possibly TRBD2 for D (5 bases). V lost 6 bases, J lost 10 bases, and 13 bases lay in between. This CDR3 has 12 residues. Germline V gene lookup returns CDR1 LNHDA and CDR2 SQIVND (reference sequence). The CDR3 region is CASSPEGYEQFF. The CDR3 DNA reads as TGTGCCAGTAGCCCCGAGGGCTACGAGCAGTTCTTC.

The rearrangement uses TRBV27 and TRBJ1-2; 9 nucleotides line up with TRBD1. This CDR3 region has 14 residues. V shed 5 bases and J 6 bases; nucleotides not matched to a gene: 7. Germline CDR1 reads MNHEY; CDR2 reads SMNVEV (reference sequence). Written as DNA, the CDR3 is TGTGCCAGCAGTCCGTGGACAGGGGAGAATGGCTACACCTTC. Its protein product is CASSPWTGENGYTF.

This chain links TRBV7-9 with TRBJ1-1; tentative D call: TRBD1 (5 bases). The length of the CDR3 is 15 residues. Germline CDR1 and CDR2: SEHNR and FQNEAQ (reference sequence). The V end was cut by 3 bases, the J end by 3 bases, with 14 bases between. CDR3 residues: CASSFQSTRDTEAFF. CDR3 DNA: TGTGCCAGCAGCTTCCAATCTACCAGGGACACTGAAGCTTTCTTT.

The V and J genes are TRBV20-1 and TRBJ2-3, with D possibly matching TRBD2 (5 bases). Germline lookup yields CDR1 DFQATT and CDR2 SNEGSKA (reference sequence). This CDR3 region has 11 residues. V lost 3 bases and J lost 11, with 12 bases in between. CDR3 region: CSASSGLLQYF. The CDR3, as DNA: TGCAGTGCTAGCTCGGGGTTGTTGCAGTATTTT.

The V and J genes are TRBV19 and TRBJ1-4, with D unresolved. Per germline, CDR1 LNHDA and CDR2 SQIVND (reference sequence). The CDR3 sequence is 11 residues long. V gave up 7 bases and J gave up 4 bases, with 4 bases separating them. In nucleotides, the CDR3 is TGTGCCAGTATCCATAATGAAAAACTGTTTTTT. Translated, it gives CASIHNEKLFF.